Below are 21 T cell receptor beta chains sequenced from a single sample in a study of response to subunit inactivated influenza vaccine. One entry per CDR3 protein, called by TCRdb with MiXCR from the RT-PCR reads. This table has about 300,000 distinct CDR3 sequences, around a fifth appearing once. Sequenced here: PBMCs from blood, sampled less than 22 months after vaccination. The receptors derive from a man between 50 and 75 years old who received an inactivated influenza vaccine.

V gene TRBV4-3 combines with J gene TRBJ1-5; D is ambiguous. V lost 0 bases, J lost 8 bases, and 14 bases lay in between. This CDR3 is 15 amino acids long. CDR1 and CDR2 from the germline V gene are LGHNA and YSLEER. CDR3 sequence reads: CASSQDVQAGKPQHF. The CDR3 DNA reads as TGCGCCAGCAGCCAAGATGTCCAGGCCGGCAAGCCCCAGCATTTT.

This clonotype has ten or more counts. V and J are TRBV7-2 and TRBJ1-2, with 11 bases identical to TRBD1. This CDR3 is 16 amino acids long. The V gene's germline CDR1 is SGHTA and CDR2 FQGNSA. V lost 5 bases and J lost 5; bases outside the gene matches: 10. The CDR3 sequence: CASSPGQGAYVYGYTF. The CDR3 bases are TGTGCCAGCAGCCCCGGACAGGGGGCTTATGTTTATGGCTACACCTTC.

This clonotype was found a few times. The CDR3 loop is CASSSNQGNGNTIYF. In DNA form, the CDR3 reads TGCGCCAGCAGCTCAAACCAGGGGAATGGAAACACCATATATTTT. This chain links TRBV5-1 with TRBJ1-3, with TRBD1 as a possible D gene (6 bases). Looked up from germline, CDR1 is SGHRS and CDR2 is YFSETQ. The CDR3 spans 15 residues. V was cut by 3 bases and J by 3 bases, with 13 bases left in between.

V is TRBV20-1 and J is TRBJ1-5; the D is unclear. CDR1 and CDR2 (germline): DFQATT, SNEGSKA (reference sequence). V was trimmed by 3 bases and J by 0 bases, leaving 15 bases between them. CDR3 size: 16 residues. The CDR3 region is CSASNPRGDSNQPQHF. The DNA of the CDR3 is TGCAGTGCTAGTAACCCGCGGGGAGATAGCAATCAGCCCCAGCATTTT.

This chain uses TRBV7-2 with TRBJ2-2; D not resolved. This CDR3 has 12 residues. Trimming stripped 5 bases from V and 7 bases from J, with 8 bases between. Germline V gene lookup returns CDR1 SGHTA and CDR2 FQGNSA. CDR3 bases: TGTGCCAGCAGCCTATACGGCGGGGAGCTGTTTTTT. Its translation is CASSLYGGELFF.

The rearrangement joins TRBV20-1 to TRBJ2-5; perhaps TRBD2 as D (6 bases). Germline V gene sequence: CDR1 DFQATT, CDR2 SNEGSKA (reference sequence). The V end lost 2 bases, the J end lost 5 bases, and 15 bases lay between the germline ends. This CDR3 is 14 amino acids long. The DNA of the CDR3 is TGCAGTGCTAGATCCGGGGCGGGGTTTGAGACCCAGTACTTC. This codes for CSARSGAGFETQYF.

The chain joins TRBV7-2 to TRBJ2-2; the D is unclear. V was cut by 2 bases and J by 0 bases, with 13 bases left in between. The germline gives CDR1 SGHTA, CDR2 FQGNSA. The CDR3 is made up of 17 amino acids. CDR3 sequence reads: CASSLHFGLANTGELFF. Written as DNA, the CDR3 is TGTGCCAGCAGCTTACACTTTGGCCTAGCGAACACCGGGGAGCTGTTTTTT.

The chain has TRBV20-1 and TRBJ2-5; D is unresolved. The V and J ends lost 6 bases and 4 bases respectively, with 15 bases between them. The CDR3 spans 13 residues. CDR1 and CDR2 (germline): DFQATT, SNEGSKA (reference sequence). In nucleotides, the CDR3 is TGCAGTGCCCACCGGACCCCCAGAGAGACCCAGTACTTC. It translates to CSAHRTPRETQYF.

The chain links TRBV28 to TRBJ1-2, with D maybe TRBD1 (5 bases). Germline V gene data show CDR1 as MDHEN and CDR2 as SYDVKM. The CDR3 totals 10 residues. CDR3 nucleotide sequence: TGTGCGGCAGGGAACTATGGCTACACCTTC. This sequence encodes CAAGNYGYTF.

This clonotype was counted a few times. CDR3 protein: CASSTDRGSYNEQFF. DNA for the CDR3: TGTGCCAGCAGCACCGACAGGGGCTCCTACAATGAGCAGTTCTTC. This sequence joins TRBV11-2 and TRBJ2-1; 8 nucleotides line up with TRBD1. Trimming took 5 bases from V and 0 from J; bases not matched to a gene: 3. Germline CDR1 reads SGHAT; CDR2 reads FQNNGV. CDR3 length: 15 residues.

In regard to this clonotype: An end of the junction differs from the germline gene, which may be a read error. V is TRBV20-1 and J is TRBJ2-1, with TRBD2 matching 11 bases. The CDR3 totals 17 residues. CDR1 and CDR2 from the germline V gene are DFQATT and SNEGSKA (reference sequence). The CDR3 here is CSAFLAGGKGSYNERFF. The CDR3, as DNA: TGCAGTGCCTTCCTAGCGGGAGGCAAAGGGTCCTACAATGAGCGGTTCTTC.

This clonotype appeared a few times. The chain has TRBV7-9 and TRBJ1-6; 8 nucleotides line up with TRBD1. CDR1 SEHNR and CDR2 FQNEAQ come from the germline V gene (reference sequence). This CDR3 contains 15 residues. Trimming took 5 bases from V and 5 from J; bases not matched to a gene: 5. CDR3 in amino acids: CASSGGQVNNSPLHF. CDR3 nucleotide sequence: TGTGCCAGCAGCGGGGGACAGGTTAATAATTCACCCCTCCACTTT.

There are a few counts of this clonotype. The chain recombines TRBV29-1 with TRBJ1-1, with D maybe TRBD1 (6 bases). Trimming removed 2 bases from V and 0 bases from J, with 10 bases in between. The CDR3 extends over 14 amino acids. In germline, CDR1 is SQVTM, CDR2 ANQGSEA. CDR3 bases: TGCAGCGTTGAACAGACAGGAATGAACACTGAAGCTTTCTTT. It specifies CSVEQTGMNTEAFF.

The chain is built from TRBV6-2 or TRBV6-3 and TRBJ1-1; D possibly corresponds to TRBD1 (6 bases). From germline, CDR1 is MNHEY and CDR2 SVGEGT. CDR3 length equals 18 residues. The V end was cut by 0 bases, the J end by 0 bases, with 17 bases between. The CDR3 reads CASSYSGDTLGMNTEAFF. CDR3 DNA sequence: TGTGCCAGCAGTTACTCCGGGGACACCCTTGGGATGAACACTGAAGCTTTCTTT.

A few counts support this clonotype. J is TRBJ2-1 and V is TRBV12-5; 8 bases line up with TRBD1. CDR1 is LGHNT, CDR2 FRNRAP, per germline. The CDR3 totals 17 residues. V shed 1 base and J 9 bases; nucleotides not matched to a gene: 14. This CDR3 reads CASGLATGVVFPSEQFF. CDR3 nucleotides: TGTGCTAGTGGTTTGGCGACAGGGGTCGTTTTCCCGAGTGAGCAGTTCTTC.

CDR3 nucleotides: TGCGCCAGCAGCACAGGACGGGACAGATTACTCTCCTACGAGCAGTACTTC. Protein sequence: CASSTGRDRLLSYEQYF. The chain has TRBV5-1 and TRBJ2-7; 7 nucleotides align to TRBD1. With 4 bases clipped from V and 0 bases from J, the junction kept 13 bases outside the gene matches. In germline, CDR1 is SGHRS, CDR2 YFSETQ. There are 17 residues in the CDR3. Variable domain in full (rest from reference TRBV5-1 and TRBJ2-7): KAGVTQTPRYLIKTRGQQVTLSCSPISGHRSVSWYQQTPGQGLQFLFEYFSETQRNKGNFPGRFSGRQFSNSRSEMNVSTLELGDSALYLCASSTGRDRLLSYEQYFGPGTRLTVT.

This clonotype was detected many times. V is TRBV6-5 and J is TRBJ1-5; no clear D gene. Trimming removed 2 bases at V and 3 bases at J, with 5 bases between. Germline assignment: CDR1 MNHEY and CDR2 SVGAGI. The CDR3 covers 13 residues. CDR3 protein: CASSYQVNQPQHF. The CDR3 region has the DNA TGTGCCAGCAGTTACCAGGTCAATCAGCCCCAGCATTTT.

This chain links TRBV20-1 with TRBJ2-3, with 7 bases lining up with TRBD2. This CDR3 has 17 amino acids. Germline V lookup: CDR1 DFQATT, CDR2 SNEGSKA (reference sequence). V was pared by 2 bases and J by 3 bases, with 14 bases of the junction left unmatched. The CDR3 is CSARPPLGGVGTDTQYF. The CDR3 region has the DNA TGCAGTGCTAGACCCCCCCTGGGAGGGGTTGGGACAGATACGCAGTATTTT.

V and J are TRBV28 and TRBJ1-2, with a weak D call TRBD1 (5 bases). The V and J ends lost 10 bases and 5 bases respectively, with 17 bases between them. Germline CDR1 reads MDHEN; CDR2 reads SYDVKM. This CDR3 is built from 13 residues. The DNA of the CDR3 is TGTGCCACCATGGGGGGTTTCCCTTATGGCTACACCTTC. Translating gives CATMGGFPYGYTF.

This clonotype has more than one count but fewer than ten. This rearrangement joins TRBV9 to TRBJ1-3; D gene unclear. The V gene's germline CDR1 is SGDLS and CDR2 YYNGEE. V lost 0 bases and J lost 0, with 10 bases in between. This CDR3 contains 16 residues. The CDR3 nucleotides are TGTGCCAGCAGCGTAGCTCTGAGGGACTCTGGAAACACCATATATTTT. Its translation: CASSVALRDSGNTIYF.

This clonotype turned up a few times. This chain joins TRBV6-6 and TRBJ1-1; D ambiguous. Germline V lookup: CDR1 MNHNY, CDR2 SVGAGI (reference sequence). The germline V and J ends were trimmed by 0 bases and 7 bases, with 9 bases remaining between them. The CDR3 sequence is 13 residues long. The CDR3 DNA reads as TGTGCCAGCAGTTACTCGATTGAGTTTGAAGCTTTCTTT. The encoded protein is CASSYSIEFEAFF.